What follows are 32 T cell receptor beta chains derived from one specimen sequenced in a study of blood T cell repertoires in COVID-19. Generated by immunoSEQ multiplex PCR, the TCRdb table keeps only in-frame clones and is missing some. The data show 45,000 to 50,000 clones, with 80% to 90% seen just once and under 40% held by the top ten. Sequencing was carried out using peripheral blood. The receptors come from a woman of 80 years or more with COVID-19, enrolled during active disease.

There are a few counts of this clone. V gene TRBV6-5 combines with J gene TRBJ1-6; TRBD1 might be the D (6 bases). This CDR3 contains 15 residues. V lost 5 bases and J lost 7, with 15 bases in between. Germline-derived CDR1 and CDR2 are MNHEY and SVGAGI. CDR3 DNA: TGTGCCAGCAGTATCACCAGGGGAACGAATTCACCCCTCCACTTT. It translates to CASSITRGTNSPLHF.

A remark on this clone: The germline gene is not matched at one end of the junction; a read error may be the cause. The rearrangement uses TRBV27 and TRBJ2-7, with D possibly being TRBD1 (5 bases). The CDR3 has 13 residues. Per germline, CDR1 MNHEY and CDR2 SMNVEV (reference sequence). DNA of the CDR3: TGTGCCAGCAGTTACCAGGGAAACACCGAGGAGTACTTC. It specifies CASSYQGNTEEYF.

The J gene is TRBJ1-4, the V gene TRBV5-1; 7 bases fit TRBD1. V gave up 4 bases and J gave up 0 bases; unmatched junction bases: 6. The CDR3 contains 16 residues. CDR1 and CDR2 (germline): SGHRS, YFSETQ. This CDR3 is CASSLTGVATNEKLFF. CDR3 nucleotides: TGCGCCAGCAGCCTTACAGGGGTTGCAACTAATGAAAAACTGTTTTTT.

CDR3: CATRRGGNTEAFF. In DNA, the CDR3 is TGTGCGACCAGGAGGGGCGGGAACACTGAAGCTTTCTTT. J is TRBJ1-1 and V is TRBV10-3, with D perhaps matching TRBD1 (5 bases). The CDR3 length is 13 residues. The germline V gene has CDR1 ENHRY and CDR2 SYGVKD.

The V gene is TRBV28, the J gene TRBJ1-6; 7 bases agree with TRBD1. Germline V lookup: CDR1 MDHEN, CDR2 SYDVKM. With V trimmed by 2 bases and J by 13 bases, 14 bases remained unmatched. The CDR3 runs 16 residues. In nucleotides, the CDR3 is TGTGCCAGCAGTTTACCCGAGACAGGGCACCTTATTCCCCTCCACTTT. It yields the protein CASSLPETGHLIPLHF.

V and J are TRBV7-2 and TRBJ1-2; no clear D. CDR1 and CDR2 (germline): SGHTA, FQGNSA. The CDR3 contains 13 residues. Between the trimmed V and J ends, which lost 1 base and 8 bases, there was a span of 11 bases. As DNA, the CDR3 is TGTGCCAGCAGCTTAGTTGTTGGGGAGGGCTACACCTTC. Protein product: CASSLVVGEGYTF.

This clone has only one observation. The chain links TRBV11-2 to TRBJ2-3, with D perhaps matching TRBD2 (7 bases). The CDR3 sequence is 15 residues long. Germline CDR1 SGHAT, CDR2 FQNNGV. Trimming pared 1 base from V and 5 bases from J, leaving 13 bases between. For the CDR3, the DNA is TGTGCCAGCAGCTTAGGGGGGGGCGCGGAAGATACGCAGTATTTT. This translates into CASSLGGGAEDTQYF.

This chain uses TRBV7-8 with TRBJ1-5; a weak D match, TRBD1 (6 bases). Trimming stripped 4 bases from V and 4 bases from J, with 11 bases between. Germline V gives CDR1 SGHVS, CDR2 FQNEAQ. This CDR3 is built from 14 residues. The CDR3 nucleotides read TGTGCCAGCAGCTACAGGGATGGAAATCAGCCCCAGCATTTT. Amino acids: CASSYRDGNQPQHF.

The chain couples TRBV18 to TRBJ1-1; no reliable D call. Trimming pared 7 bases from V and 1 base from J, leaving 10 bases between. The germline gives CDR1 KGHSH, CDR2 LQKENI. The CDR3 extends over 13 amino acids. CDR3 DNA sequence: TGTGCCAGCTTAACCCGGGGGAACACTGAAGCTTTCTTT. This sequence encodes CASLTRGNTEAFF. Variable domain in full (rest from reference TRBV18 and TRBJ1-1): NAGVMQNPRHLVRRRGQEARLRCSPMKGHSHVYWYRQLPEEGLKFMVYLQKENIIDESGMPKERFSAEFPKEGPSILRIQQVVRGDSAAYFCASLTRGNTEAFFGQGTRLTVV.

The CDR3 loop is CASSPLAAGDNTDTQYF. CDR3 DNA: TGTGCCAGCTCACCGCTGGCCGCGGGAGACAACACAGATACGCAGTATTTT. This sequence joins TRBV18 and TRBJ2-3, with 7 bases fitting TRBD2. Trimming cost V 3 bases and J 2 bases; bases outside gene matches: 11. CDR1 and CDR2 from the germline V gene are KGHSH and LQKENI. CDR3 size: 17 residues. Drawing the rest from reference TRBV18 and TRBJ2-3, the complete variable domain is NAGVMQNPRHLVRRRGQEARLRCSPMKGHSHVYWYRQLPEEGLKFMVYLQKENIIDESGMPKERFSAEFPKEGPSILRIQQVVRGDSAAYFCASSPLAAGDNTDTQYFGPGTRLTVL.

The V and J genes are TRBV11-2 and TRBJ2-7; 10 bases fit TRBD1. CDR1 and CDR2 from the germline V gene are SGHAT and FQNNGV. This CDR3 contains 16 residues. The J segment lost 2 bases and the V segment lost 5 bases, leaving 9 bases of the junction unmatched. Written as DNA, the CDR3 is TGTGCCAGCAGCCCCCAGACAGGGGGCTCAGCCTACGAGCAGTACTTC. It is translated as CASSPQTGGSAYEQYF.

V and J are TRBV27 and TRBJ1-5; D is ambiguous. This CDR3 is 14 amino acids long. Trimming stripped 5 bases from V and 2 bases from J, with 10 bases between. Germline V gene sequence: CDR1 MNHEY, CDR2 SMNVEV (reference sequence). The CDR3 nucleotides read TGTGCCAGCAGTCCCCTTGAGGGCAATCAGCCCCAGCATTTT. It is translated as CASSPLEGNQPQHF.

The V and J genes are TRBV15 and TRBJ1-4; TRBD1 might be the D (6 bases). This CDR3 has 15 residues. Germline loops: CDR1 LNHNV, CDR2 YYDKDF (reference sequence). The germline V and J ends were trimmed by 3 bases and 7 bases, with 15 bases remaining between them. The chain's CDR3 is CATSSLQGEGEKLFF. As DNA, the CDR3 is TGTGCCACCAGCAGCCTACAGGGTGAGGGTGAAAAACTGTTTTTT.

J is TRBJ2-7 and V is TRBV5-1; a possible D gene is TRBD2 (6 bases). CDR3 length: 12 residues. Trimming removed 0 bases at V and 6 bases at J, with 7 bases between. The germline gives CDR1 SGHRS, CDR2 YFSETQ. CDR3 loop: CASSLERAEQYF. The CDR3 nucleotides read TGCGCCAGCAGCTTGGAGCGGGCCGAGCAGTACTTC.

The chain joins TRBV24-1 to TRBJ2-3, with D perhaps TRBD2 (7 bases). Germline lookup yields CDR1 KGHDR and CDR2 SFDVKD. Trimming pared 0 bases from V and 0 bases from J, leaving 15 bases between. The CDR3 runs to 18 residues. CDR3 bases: TGTGCCACCAGTGATTTGCTGGGGGGGACATTTAGCACAGATACGCAGTATTTT. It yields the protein CATSDLLGGTFSTDTQYF.

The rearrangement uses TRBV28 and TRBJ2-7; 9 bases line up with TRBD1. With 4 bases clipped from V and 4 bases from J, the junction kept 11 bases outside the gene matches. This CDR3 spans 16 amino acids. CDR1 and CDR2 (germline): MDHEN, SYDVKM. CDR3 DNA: TGTGCCAGCAGTTACCCCGGGACAGGGTTTGGGTACGAGCAGTACTTC. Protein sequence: CASSYPGTGFGYEQYF.

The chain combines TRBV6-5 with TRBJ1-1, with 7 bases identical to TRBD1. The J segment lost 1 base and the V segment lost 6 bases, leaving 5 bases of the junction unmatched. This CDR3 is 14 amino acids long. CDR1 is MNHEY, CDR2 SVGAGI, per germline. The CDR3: CASRPGQWNTEAFF. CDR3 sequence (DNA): TGTGCCAGCAGGCCGGGACAGTGGAACACTGAAGCTTTCTTT.

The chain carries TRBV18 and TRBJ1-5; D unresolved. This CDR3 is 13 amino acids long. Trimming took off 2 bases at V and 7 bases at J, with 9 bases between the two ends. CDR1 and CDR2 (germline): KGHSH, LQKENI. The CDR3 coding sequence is TGTGCCAGCTCACCAGACATCTCCCAGCCCCAGCATTTT. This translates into CASSPDISQPQHF.

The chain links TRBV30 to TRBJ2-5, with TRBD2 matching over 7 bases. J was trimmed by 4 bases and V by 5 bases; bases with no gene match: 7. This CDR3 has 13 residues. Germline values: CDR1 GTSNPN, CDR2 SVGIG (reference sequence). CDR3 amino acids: CAWERGLRETQYF. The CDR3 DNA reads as TGTGCCTGGGAGCGGGGACTTCGAGAGACCCAGTACTTC.

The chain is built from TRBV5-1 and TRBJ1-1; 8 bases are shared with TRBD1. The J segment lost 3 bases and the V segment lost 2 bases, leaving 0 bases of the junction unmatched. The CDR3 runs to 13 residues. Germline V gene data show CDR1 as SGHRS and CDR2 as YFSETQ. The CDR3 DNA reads TGCGCCAGCAGCTTACAGGGGGACACTGAAGCTTTCTTT. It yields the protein CASSLQGDTEAFF.

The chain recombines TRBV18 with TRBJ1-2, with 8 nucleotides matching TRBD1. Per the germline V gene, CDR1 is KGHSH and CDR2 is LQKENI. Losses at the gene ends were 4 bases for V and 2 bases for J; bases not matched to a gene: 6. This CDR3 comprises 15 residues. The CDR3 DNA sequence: TGTGCCAGCTCACAGCAGGGGGCGCAAAACTATGGCTACACCTTC. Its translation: CASSQQGAQNYGYTF. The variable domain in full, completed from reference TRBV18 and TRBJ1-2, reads NAGVMQNPRHLVRRRGQEARLRCSPMKGHSHVYWYRQLPEEGLKFMVYLQKENIIDESGMPKERFSAEFPKEGPSILRIQQVVRGDSAAYFCASSQQGAQNYGYTFGSGTRLTVV.

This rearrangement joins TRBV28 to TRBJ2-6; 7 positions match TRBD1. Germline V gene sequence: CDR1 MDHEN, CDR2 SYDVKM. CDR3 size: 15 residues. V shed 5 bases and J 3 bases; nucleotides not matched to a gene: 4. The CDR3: CASSTPGGGANVLTF. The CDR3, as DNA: TGTGCCAGCAGTACACCAGGGGGTGGGGCCAACGTCCTGACTTTC.

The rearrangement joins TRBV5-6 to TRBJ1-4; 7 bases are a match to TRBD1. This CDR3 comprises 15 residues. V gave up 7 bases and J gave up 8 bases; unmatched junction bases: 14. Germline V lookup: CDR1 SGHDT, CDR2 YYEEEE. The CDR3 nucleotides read TGTGCCAGCGGGCCCAGGAGACAGGGCATCGAAAAACTGTTTTTT. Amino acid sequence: CASGPRRQGIEKLFF. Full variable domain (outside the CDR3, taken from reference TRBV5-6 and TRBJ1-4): DAGVTQSPTHLIKTRGQQVTLRCSPKSGHDTVSWYQQALGQGPQFIFQYYEEEERQRGNFPDRFSGHQFPNYSSELNVNALLLGDSALYLCASGPRRQGIEKLFFGSGTQLSVL.

CDR3 residues: CASSYRQGGQYF. The CDR3 region has the DNA TGTGCCAGCAGTTACCGACAGGGAGGGCAGTACTTC. The rearrangement links TRBV27 to TRBJ2-7; D possibly corresponds to TRBD1 (7 bases). V was clipped by 4 bases and J by 9 bases, with 13 bases between them. Germline CDR1 is MNHEY and CDR2 is SMNVEV (reference sequence). The CDR3 spans 12 residues.

The CDR3 spells CASSLSLGSTEAFF. CDR3 DNA sequence: TGTGCCAGCAGCTTGAGTTTGGGGAGCACTGAAGCTTTCTTT. The chain combines TRBV5-4 with TRBJ1-1; the D is unclear. The V end lost 1 base, the J end lost 4 bases, and 11 bases lay between the germline ends. Germline V gene lookup returns CDR1 SGHNT and CDR2 YYREEE (reference sequence). The CDR3 length is 14 residues.

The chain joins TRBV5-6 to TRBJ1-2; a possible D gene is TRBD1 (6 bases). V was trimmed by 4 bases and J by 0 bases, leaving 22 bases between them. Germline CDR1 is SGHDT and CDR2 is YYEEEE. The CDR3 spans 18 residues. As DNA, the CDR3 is TGTGCCAGCAGCCTTTTTAACGGGGGGCCACTTGCTAACTATGGCTACACCTTC. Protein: CASSLFNGGPLANYGYTF.

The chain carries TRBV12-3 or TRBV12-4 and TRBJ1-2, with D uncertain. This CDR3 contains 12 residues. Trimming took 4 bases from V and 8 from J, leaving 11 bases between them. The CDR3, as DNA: TGTGCCAGCAGTTCCCCGACTTCCGGCTACACCTTC. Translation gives CASSSPTSGYTF.

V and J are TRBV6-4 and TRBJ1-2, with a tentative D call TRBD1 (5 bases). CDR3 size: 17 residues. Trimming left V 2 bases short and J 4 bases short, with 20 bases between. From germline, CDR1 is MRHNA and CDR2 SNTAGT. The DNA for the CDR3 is TGTGCCAGCAGTGACCCGACCGGGGGACTTCATCCCTATGGCTACACCTTC. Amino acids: CASSDPTGGLHPYGYTF.

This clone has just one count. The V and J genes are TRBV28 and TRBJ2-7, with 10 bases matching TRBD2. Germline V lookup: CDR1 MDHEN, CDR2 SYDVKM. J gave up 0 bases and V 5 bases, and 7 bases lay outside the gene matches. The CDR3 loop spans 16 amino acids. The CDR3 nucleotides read TGTGCCAGCAGTCCGATTCTAGCGGGAGCCTCCTACGAGCAGTACTTC. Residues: CASSPILAGASYEQYF.

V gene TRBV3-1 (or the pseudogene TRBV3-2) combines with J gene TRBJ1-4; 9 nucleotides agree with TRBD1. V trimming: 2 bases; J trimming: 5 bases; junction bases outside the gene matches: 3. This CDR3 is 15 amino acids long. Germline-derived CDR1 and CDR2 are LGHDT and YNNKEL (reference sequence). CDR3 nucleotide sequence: TGTGCCAGCAGCCAACTCGGGACAGGGAATGAAAAACTGTTTTTT. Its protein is CASSQLGTGNEKLFF.

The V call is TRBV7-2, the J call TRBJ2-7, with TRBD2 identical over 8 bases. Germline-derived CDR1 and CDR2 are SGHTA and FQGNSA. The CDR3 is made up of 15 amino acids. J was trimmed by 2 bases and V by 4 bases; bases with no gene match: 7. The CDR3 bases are TGTGCCAGCAGCTCAGCCGGGGGGGGAACCTACGAGCAGTACTTC. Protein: CASSSAGGGTYEQYF.

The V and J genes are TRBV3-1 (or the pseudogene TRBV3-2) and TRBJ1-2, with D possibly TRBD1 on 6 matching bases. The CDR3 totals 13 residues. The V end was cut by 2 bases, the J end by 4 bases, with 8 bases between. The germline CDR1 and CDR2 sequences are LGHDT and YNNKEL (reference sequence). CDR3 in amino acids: CASSQLTGYGYTF. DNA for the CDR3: TGTGCCAGCAGCCAACTGACAGGCTATGGCTACACCTTC.